Below are 15 T cell receptor beta chains sequenced from a single sample in a study of control samples from healthy donors and cancer patients. Sequenced by immunoSEQ multiplex PCR; TCRdb stores in-frame clones only, minus some. Here the sample spans tens of thousands of clones, about 87% being singletons. Material for sequencing was blood. The receptors here all came from a woman in her seventies in good health.

The J gene is TRBJ1-1, the V gene TRBV12-3 or TRBV12-4, with a tentative D call TRBD1 (6 bases). The CDR3 sequence is 13 residues long. V was clipped by 10 bases and J by 1 base, with 13 bases between them. The DNA of the CDR3 is TGTGCCAACCAACGGGGGGCGAACACTGAAGCTTTCTTT. The encoded protein is CANQRGANTEAFF.

This chain joins TRBV2 and TRBJ1-2, with TRBD1 as a possible D gene (6 bases). The CDR3 extends over 13 amino acids. V shed 7 bases and J shed 8 bases, with 17 bases lying between them. The germline gives CDR1 SNHLY, CDR2 FYNNEI. The CDR3 reads CASTAGHSGGYTF. DNA for the CDR3: TGTGCCAGCACTGCGGGACATAGTGGAGGCTACACCTTC.

The chain joins TRBV7-3 to TRBJ1-1, with 7 nucleotides matching TRBD1. V trimming: 5 bases; J trimming: 3 bases; junction bases outside the gene matches: 9. This CDR3 is 15 amino acids long. CDR1 and CDR2 from the germline V gene are SGHTA and FQGTGA. The DNA for the CDR3 is TGTGCCAGCAGCCTGGGACAGCCGGGGGACACTGAAGCTTTCTTT. This gives the protein CASSLGQPGDTEAFF.

The gene calls are TRBV15 and TRBJ2-3; 15 nucleotides align to TRBD2. Germline values: CDR1 LNHNV, CDR2 YYDKDF (reference sequence). This CDR3 has 19 residues. V shed 0 bases and J 4 bases; nucleotides not matched to a gene: 8. CDR3 amino acids: CATSREQGLAGGLADTQYF. The CDR3 region has the DNA TGTGCCACCAGCAGAGAACAAGGACTAGCGGGGGGGTTGGCAGATACGCAGTATTTT.

The rearrangement uses TRBV19 and TRBJ2-1; D remains unclear. Germline loops: CDR1 LNHDA, CDR2 SQIVND (reference sequence). The CDR3 totals 13 residues. V lost 7 bases and J 4 bases, leaving 11 bases between the germline ends. The DNA of the CDR3 is TGTGCCAGTATGAGCGTAGGATACAATGAGCAGTTCTTC. Its translation: CASMSVGYNEQFF.

The CDR3 sequence: CASSLQYSNQPQHF. CDR3 nucleotide sequence: TGTGCCAGCAGCTTACAGTATAGCAATCAGCCCCAGCATTTT. The chain joins TRBV7-2 to TRBJ1-5; no firm D call. V lost 2 bases and J 0 bases, leaving 5 bases between the germline ends. CDR1 SGHTA and CDR2 FQGNSA come from the germline V gene. The CDR3 contains 14 residues.

The rearrangement links TRBV2 to TRBJ2-2, with D hard to call. Germline V gene data show CDR1 as SNHLY and CDR2 as FYNNEI. The V end lost 7 bases, the J end lost 0 bases, and 9 bases lay between the germline ends. This CDR3 is built from 14 residues. The CDR3, as DNA: TGTGCCAGCAAGCCCGACACGAACACCGGGGAGCTGTTTTTT. As protein: CASKPDTNTGELFF.

The chain joins TRBV3-1 (or the pseudogene TRBV3-2) to TRBJ1-2, with D tentatively TRBD1 (5 bases). This CDR3 is built from 16 residues. Germline assignment: CDR1 LGHDT and CDR2 YNNKEL (reference sequence). Trimming stripped 0 bases from V and 2 bases from J, with 13 bases between. The CDR3 loop reads CASSQDYGAINYGYTF. CDR3 in DNA: TGTGCCAGCAGCCAAGACTACGGGGCCATCAACTATGGCTACACCTTC.

CDR3 in DNA: TGCGCCAGCAGCCTTTCCGCCCTGACCGAGGGCATATATTTT. Protein product: CASSLSALTEGIYF. The chain joins TRBV5-1 to TRBJ1-3, with no clear D. CDR1 is SGHRS and CDR2 is YFSETQ in the germline V gene. V lost 4 bases and J 12 bases, leaving 20 bases between the germline ends. The CDR3 spans 14 residues.

V gene TRBV5-1 combines with J gene TRBJ2-1; 8 nucleotides match TRBD2. The germline V gene encodes CDR1 SGHRS and CDR2 YFSETQ. The CDR3 extends over 16 amino acids. Trimming removed 4 bases from V and 4 bases from J; junction bases left unmatched: 10. Here the CDR3 reads CASSPTETSAYNEQFF. In DNA, the CDR3 is TGCGCCAGCAGCCCGACTGAGACTAGCGCATACAATGAGCAGTTCTTC.

The chain carries TRBV5-1 and TRBJ1-2; TRBD1 agrees at 7 bases. The V gene's germline CDR1 is SGHRS and CDR2 YFSETQ. The CDR3 length is 13 residues. The V gene end was trimmed by 0 bases and the J gene end by 7 bases; junction bases not matched to a gene: 3. CDR3 in amino acids: CASSLEGASGYTF. The CDR3, as DNA: TGCGCCAGCAGCTTGGAGGGGGCGAGTGGCTACACCTTC.

V gene TRBV2 combines with J gene TRBJ1-2; D unresolved. This CDR3 spans 14 amino acids. Trimming pared 0 bases from V and 8 bases from J, leaving 13 bases between. The germline gives CDR1 SNHLY, CDR2 FYNNEI. The CDR3: CASSEALGRTGYTF. CDR3 bases: TGTGCCAGCAGTGAAGCGCTGGGCAGAACAGGCTACACCTTC.

The chain couples TRBV18 to TRBJ1-2, with 8 positions matching TRBD1. Looked up from germline, CDR1 is KGHSH and CDR2 is LQKENI. The CDR3 is 13 residues long. Trimming removed 3 bases from V and 8 bases from J; junction bases left unmatched: 5. The CDR3 sequence is CASSPGQEGGYTF. The CDR3 region has the DNA TGTGCCAGCTCACCGGGACAGGAAGGCGGCTACACCTTC.

This clone was seen just once. V is TRBV7-9 and J is TRBJ1-1, with D unresolved. With 5 bases removed from V and 11 bases from J, the gap between germline ends came to 15 bases. Germline-derived CDR1 and CDR2 are SEHNR and FQNEAQ (reference sequence). CDR3 size: 12 residues. The DNA for the CDR3 is TGTGCCAGCAGCCCGGGGATAGGGAGGGCTTTCTTT. Protein product: CASSPGIGRAFF.

J is TRBJ1-4 and V is TRBV21-1; the table's TRBD1 call for D was not verified on the DNA. TRBV21-1 represents a pseudogene. The CDR3 consists of 17 residues. This chain's CDR3 is CASSKDQAWGRDEKLFF. In DNA, the CDR3 is TGTGCCAGCAGCAAAGATCAAGCCTGGGGGCGAGATGAAAAACTGTTTTTT.